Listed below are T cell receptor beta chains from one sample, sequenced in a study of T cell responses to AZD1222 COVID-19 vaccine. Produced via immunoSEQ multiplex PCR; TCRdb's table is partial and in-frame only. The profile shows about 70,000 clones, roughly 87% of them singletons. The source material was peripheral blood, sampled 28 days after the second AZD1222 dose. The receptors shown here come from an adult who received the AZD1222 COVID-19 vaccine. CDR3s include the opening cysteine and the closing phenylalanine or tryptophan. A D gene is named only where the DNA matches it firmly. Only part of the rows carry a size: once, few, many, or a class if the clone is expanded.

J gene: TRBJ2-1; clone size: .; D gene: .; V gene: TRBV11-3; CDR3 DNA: TGTGCCAGCAGCCCCCCCGGGAGCTCCTACAATGAGCAGTTCTTC; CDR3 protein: CASSPPGSSYNEQFF
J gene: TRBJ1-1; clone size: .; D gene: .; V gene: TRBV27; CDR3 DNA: TGTGCCAGCAGTACTCTACCAGGCAGGGCTTTCGCTGAAGCTTTCTTT; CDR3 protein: CASSTLPGRAFAEAFF
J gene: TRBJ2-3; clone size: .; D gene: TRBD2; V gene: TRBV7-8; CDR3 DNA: TGTGCCAGCAGCTTTAGCGGGAGGGCGGATACGCAGTATTTT; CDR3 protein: CASSFSGRADTQYF
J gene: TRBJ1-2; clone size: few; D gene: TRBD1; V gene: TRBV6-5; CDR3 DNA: TGTGCCAGCAGTTCTTGGGGACAGAGCCTGGGCTACACCTTC; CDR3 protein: CASSSWGQSLGYTF
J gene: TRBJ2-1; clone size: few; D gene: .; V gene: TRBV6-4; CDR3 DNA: TGTGCCAGCAGTGACGGAATGGTTGAGGAGCAGTTCTTC; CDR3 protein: CASSDGMVEEQFF
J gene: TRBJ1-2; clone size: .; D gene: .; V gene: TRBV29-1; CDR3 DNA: TGCAGCGTCCTCTTCGGGCAGGGGCCAAGCCTCTATGGCTACACCTTC; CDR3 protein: CSVLFGQGPSLYGYTF
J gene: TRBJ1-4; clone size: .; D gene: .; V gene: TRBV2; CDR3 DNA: TGTGCCAGCAGGCAGGGTGGAGCTAATGAAAAACTGTTTTTT; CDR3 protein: CASRQGGANEKLFF
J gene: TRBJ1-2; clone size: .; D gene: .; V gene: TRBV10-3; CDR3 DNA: TGTGCCATCAGTGGGAAATTATTAGGGGGAGGCGAGTCTGGCTACACCTTC; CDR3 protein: CAISGKLLGGGESGYTF
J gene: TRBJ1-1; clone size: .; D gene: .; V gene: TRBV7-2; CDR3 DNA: TGTGCCAGCAGACCCGCGGGCACTGAAGCTTTCTTT; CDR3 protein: CASRPAGTEAFF
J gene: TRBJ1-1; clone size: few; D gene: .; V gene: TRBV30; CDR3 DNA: TGTGCCTGGAGTACCCTGAACACTGAAGCTTTCTTT; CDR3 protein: CAWSTLNTEAFF
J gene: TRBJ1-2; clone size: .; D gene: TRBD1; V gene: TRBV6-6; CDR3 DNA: TGTGCCAGCAGCATCCGGACAGGGGAAGGCTACACCTTC; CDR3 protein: CASSIRTGEGYTF
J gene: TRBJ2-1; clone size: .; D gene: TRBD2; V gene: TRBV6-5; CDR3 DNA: TGTGCCAGCAGCACCGGGACTAGCGAGTACAATGAGCAGTTCTTC; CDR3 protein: CASSTGTSEYNEQFF
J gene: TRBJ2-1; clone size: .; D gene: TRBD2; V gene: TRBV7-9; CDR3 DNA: TGTGCCAGCAGCCACGATAGCGGGAGAGTCAATGAGCAGTTCTTC; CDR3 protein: CASSHDSGRVNEQFF
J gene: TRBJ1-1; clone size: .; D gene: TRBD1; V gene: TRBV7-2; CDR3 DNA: TGTGCCAGCAGCTTACAGGGGGCTCCGACGGCTGAAGCTTTCTTT; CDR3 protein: CASSLQGAPTAEAFF
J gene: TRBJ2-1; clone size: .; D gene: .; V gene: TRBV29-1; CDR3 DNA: TGCAGCGTTGGGGAACTAGGGGTGTCCTACAATGAGCAGTTCTTC; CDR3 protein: CSVGELGVSYNEQFF
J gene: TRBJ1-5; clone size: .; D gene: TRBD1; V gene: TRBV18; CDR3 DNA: TGTGCCAGCTCAAGACAGGGGGGACCCCTTTTCAATCAGCCCCAGCATTTT; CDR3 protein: CASSRQGGPLFNQPQHF
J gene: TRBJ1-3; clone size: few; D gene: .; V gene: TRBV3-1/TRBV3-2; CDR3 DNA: TGTGCCAGCAGCCAAGATCGATGGAGAAACACCATATATTTT; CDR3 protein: CASSQDRWRNTIYF
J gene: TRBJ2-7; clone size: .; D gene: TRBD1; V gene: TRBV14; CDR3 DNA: TGTGCCAGCAGCCAAGTAGGGACAGGGCTCAAGTCGAGGGAGCAGTACTTC; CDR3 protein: CASSQVGTGLKSREQYF
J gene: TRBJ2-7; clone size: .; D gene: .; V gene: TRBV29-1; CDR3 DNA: TGCAGCGTTGATGGGGGACAACCCTACGAGCAGTACTTC; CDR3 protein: CSVDGGQPYEQYF
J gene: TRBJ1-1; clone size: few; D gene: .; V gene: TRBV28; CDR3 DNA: TGTGCCAGCAGTTTAATATACACTGAAGCTTTCTTT; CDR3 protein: CASSLIYTEAFF
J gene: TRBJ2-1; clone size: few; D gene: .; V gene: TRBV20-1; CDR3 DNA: TGCAGTGCTAGGAACTTCAATGAGCAGTTCTTC; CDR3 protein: CSARNFNEQFF
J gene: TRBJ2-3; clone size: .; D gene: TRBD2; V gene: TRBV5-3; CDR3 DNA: TGTGCCGCCTTGTTCGGGGGGAATTACACAGATACGCAGTATTTT; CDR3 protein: CAALFGGNYTDTQYF
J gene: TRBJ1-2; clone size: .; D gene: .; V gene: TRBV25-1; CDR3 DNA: TGTGCCAGCAGTGACCTCGGGCTCTTGTATGGCTACACCTTC; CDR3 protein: CASSDLGLLYGYTF
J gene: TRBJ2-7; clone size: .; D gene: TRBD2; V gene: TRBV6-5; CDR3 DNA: TGTGCCAGCCGCTTCGCCGGGACTAGCGTCTACGAGCAGTACTTC; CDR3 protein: CASRFAGTSVYEQYF
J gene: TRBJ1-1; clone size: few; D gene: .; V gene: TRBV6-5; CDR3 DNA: TGTGCCAGCAGTTATGGCGGGGCGAACACTGAAGCTTTCTTT; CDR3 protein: CASSYGGANTEAFF
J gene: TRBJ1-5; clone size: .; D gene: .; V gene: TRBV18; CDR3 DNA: TGTGCCAGCTCCCACAGGGCCCAATTGCAGCCCCAGCATTTT; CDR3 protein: CASSHRAQLQPQHF
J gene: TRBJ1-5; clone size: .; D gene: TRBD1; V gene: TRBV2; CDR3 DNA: TGTGCCAGCAGAACTCAGGGGGCAGTGAGCAATCAGCCCCAGCATTTT; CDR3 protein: CASRTQGAVSNQPQHF
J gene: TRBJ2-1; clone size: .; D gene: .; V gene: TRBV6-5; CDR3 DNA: TGTGCCAGCACGGACACCCGGGCGGCCAATGAGCAGTTCTTC; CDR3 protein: CASTDTRAANEQFF
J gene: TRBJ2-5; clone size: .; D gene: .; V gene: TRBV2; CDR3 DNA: TGTGCCAGCAGTGAAAGGGCCGCCCAAGAGACCCAGTACTTC; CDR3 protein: CASSERAAQETQYF
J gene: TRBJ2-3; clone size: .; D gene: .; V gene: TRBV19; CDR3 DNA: TGTGCCAGTAGTGCACGGCCGGTAGATACGCAGTATTTT; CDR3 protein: CASSARPVDTQYF
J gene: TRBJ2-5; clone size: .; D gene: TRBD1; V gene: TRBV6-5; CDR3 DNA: TGTGCCAGCATCCCCTCTGAGGGGGCGCATTCGACCCAGTACTTC; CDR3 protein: CASIPSEGAHSTQYF
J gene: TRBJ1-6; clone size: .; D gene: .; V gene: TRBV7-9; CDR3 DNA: TGTGCCAGCAGTGAGGGACGGCGTTCACCCCTCCACTTT; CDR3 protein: CASSEGRRSPLHF
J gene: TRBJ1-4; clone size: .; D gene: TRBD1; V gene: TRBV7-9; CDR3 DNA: TGTGCCAGCAGCTCGGGACAGGGGCCTAATGAAAAACTGTTTTTT; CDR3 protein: CASSSGQGPNEKLFF
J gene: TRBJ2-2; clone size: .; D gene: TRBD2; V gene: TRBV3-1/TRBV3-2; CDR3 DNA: TGTGCCAGCAGCCCGCAGCGGGAGGGCCAGGGCACCGGGGAGCTGTTTTTT; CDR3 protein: CASSPQREGQGTGELFF
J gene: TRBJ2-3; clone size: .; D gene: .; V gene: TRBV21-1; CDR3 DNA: TGTGCCAGCACCACCGGGACTAGCCTATCAGATACGCAGTATTTT; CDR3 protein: CASTTGTSLSDTQYF
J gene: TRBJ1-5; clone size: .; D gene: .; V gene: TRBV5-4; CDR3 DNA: TGTGCCAGCAGCTTAGGTCCCCCCGGGTTCGGCAATCAGCCCCGGCATTTT; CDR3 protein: CASSLGPPGFGNQPRHF
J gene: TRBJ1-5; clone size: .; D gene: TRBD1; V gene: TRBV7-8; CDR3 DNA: TGTGCCAGCAGCGCCGACAGGGGGTTGAGGCCCCAGCATTTT; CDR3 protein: CASSADRGLRPQHF